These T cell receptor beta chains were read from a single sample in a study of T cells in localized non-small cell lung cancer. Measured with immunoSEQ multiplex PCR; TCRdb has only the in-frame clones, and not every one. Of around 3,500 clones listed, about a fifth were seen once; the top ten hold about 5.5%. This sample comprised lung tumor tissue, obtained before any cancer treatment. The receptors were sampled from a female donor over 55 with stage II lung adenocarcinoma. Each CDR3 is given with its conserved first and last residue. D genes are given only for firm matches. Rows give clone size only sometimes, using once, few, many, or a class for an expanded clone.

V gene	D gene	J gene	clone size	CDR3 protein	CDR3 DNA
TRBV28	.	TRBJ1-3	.	CASSFGGTGNTIYF	TGTGCCAGCAGTTTCGGGGGAACTGGAAACACCATATATTTT
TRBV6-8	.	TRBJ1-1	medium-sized	CATSGTGNTEAFF	TGTGCCACTTCTGGCACAGGGAACACTGAAGCTTTCTTT
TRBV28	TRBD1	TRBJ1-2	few	CATQTGDYGYTF	TGTGCCACCCAGACAGGGGATTATGGCTACACCTTC
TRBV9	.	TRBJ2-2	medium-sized	CASSAGGTGELFF	TGTGCCAGCAGCGCGGGTGGGACCGGGGAGCTGTTTTTT
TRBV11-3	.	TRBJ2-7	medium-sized	CASSPPGDGAYEQYF	TGTGCCAGCAGCCCCCCCGGGGACGGCGCCTACGAGCAGTACTTC
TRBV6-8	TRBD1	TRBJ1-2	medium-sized	CASSYPMGQGIGYTF	TGTGCCAGCAGTTACCCCATGGGACAGGGGATCGGCTACACCTTC
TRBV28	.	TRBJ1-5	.	CASRPHIPGGPQHF	TGTGCCAGCAGACCGCACATACCGGGAGGGCCCCAGCATTTT
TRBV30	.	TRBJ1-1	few	CAWSPPGVRAEAFF	TGTGCCTGGAGTCCCCCGGGAGTTAGGGCTGAAGCTTTCTTT
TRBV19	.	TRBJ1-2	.	CASSVDTEYGYTF	TGTGCCAGTAGTGTTGATACAGAGTATGGCTACACCTTC
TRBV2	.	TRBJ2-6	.	CASSEFRTGSGANVLTF	TGTGCCAGCAGTGAATTCCGCACAGGGTCTGGGGCCAACGTCCTGACTTTC
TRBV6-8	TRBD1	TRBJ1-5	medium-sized	CASRTGTEGVGNQPQHF	TGTGCCAGCAGGACCGGGACAGAAGGGGTAGGGAATCAGCCCCAGCATTTT
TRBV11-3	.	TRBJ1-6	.	CASSLIYGNNSPLHF	TGTGCCAGCAGCTTAATTTACGGGAATAATTCACCCCTCCACTTT
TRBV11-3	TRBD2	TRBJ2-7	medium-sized	CASSSGTSAYEQYF	TGTGCCAGCAGCTCCGGGACTAGCGCGTACGAGCAGTACTTC
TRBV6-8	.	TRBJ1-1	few	CASSPGPEYTEAFF	TGTGCCAGCAGCCCGGGCCCCGAGTATACTGAAGCTTTCTTT
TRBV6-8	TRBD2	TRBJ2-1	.	CASSVTSEAYNEQFF	TGTGCCAGCAGTGTTACTAGCGAGGCCTACAATGAGCAGTTCTTC
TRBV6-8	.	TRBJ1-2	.	CASSYLTGLRYGYTF	TGTGCCAGCAGTTACTTGACAGGCCTCCGCTATGGCTACACCTTC
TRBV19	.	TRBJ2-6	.	CASTMGSSGANVLTF	TGTGCCAGTACCATGGGGAGCTCTGGGGCCAACGTCCTGACTTTC
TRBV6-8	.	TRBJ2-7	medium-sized	CASSKDSGPYEQYF	TGTGCCAGCAGTAAGGACAGTGGGCCCTACGAGCAGTACTTC
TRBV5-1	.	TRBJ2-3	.	CASSLDRGGGDTQYF	TGCGCCAGCAGCTTGGATAGAGGCGGCGGAGATACGCAGTATTTT
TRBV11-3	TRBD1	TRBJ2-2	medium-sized	CASSIGTGNTGELFF	TGTGCCAGCAGCATTGGGACAGGGAACACCGGGGAGCTGTTTTTT
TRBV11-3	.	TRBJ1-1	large	CASSPSPPNTEAFF	TGTGCCAGCAGCCCCAGTCCCCCGAACACTGAAGCTTTCTTT
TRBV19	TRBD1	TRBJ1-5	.	CASSATGVGNQPQHF	TGTGCCAGTAGTGCAACAGGGGTAGGCAATCAGCCCCAGCATTTT
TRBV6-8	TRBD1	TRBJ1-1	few	CASSVWTGGVTEAFF	TGTGCCAGCAGTGTGTGGACAGGGGGCGTTACTGAAGCTTTCTTT
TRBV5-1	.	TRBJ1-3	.	CASSLGKAGYSGNTIYF	TGCGCCAGCAGCTTGGGGAAGGCGGGCTACTCTGGAAACACCATATATTTT
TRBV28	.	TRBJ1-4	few	CASTGVTANEKLFF	TGTGCCAGCACGGGGGTAACGGCTAATGAAAAACTGTTTTTT
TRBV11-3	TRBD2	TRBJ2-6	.	CASSPGLASSGANVLTF	TGTGCCAGCAGCCCGGGACTAGCGAGCTCTGGGGCCAACGTCCTGACTTTC
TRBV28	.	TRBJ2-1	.	CASSSRLIRAMQFF	TGTGCCAGCAGTTCCCGTTTGATCAGGGCCATGCAGTTCTTC
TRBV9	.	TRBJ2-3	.	CASRNTGADTQYF	TGTGCCAGCAGAAACACAGGAGCCGATACGCAGTATTTT
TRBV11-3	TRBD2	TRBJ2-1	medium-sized	CASSLSSGAYNEQFF	TGTGCCAGCAGCTTATCAAGCGGGGCCTACAATGAGCAGTTCTTC
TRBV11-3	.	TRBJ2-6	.	CASIHLVLSGANVLTF	TGTGCCAGCATCCACCTCGTCCTCTCTGGGGCCAACGTCCTGACTTTC
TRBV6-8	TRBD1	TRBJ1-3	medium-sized	CASRSGTGEGNTIYF	TGTGCCAGCAGAAGTGGGACAGGAGAGGGAAACACCATATATTTT
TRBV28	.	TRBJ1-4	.	CASSPMVDEKLFF	TGTGCCAGCAGTCCCATGGTGGATGAAAAACTGTTTTTT
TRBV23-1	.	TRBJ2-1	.	CASSLPGYNEQFF	TGCGCCAGCAGCTTGCCAGGATACAATGAGCAGTTCTTC
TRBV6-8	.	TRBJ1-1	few	CASSAPEGLDTEAFF	TGTGCCAGCAGTGCCCCCGAGGGATTGGACACTGAAGCTTTCTTT
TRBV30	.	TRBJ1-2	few	CAWSPPGSDPHF	TGTGCCTGGAGTCCCCCGGGGAGCGACCCGCATTTC
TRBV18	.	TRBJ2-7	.	CASSPGTGSYEQYF	TGTGCCAGCTCACCAGGGACTGGCTCCTACGAGCAGTACTTC
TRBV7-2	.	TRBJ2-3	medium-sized	CASSLNAPDTQYF	TGTGCCAGCAGCTTAAATGCGCCAGATACGCAGTATTTT
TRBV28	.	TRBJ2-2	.	CASRPRALNTGELFF	TGTGCCAGCAGGCCCAGGGCTCTGAACACCGGGGAGCTGTTTTTT
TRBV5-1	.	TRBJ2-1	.	CASSLEPGHRSNEQFF	TGCGCCAGCAGCTTGGAACCCGGACACCGTAGTAATGAGCAGTTCTTC
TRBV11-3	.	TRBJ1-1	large	CASSGINQGIFTGTEAFF	TGTGCCAGCAGCGGAATTAATCAGGGAATATTTACGGGGACTGAAGCTTTCTTT
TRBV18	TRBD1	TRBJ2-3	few	CASSRRTGGDGGDTQYF	TGTGCCAGCTCACGGCGGACAGGGGGCGACGGGGGAGATACGCAGTATTTT
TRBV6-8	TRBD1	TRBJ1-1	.	CASPRQGGNTEAFF	TGTGCCAGCCCTAGACAGGGGGGGAACACTGAAGCTTTCTTT
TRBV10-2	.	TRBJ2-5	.	CASGQGSGAAQYF	TGCGCCAGTGGGCAGGGTTCCGGCGCGGCCCAGTACTTC
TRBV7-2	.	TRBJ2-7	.	CASSQDIAYEQYF	TGTGCCAGCAGCCAAGATATAGCCTACGAGCAGTACTTC
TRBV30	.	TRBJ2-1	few	CAWSTGWDGEQFF	TGTGCCTGGAGTACTGGCTGGGACGGTGAGCAGTTCTTC
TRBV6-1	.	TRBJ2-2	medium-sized	CASSEVMGTGELFF	TGTGCCAGCAGTGAAGTGATGGGAACCGGGGAGCTGTTTTTT
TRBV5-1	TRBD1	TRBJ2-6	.	CASKDRTAGANVLTF	TGCGCCAGCAAGGACAGGACCGCTGGGGCCAACGTCCTGACTTTC
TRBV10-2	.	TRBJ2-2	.	CASSDRRTGELFF	TGCGCCAGCAGTGACAGGCGGACCGGGGAGCTGTTTTTT
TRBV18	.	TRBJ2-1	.	CASSPPSSTQGHEQFF	TGTGCCAGCTCACCACCGTCGTCTACCCAGGGCCATGAGCAGTTCTTC
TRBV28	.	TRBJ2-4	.	CASSATGLGAGNIQYF	TGTGCCAGCAGTGCCACAGGGTTGGGTGCCGGAAACATTCAGTACTTC
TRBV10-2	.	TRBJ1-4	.	CASSDGGRNEKLFF	TGCGCCAGCAGTGATGGGGGTCGTAATGAAAAACTGTTTTTT
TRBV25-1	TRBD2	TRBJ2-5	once	CASSGLTSGRAAETQYF	TGTGCCAGCAGTGGACTGACTAGCGGGAGGGCCGCAGAGACCCAGTACTTC
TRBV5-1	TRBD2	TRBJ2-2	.	CASSFFGGGEPYLNTGELFF	TGCGCCAGCAGCTTTTTTGGCGGGGGGGAGCCATACCTTAACACCGGGGAGCTGTTTTTT
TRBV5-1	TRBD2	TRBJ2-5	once	CASSLGTSALKETQYF	TGCGCCAGCAGCTTGGGAACTAGCGCATTAAAAGAGACCCAGTACTTC
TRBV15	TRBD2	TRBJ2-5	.	CATSRGVRLAGGETQYF	TGTGCCACCAGCCGCGGCGTAAGACTAGCGGGAGGTGAGACCCAGTACTTC
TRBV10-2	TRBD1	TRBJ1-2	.	CASSGDRGYGYTF	TGCGCCAGCAGTGGGGACAGAGGCTATGGCTACACCTTC